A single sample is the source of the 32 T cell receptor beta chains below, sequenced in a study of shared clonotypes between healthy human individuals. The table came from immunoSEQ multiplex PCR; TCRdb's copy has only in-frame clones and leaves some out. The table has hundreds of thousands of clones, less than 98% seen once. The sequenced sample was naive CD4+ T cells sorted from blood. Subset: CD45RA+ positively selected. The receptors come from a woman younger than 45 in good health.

CDR3 protein: CASSTGGLAEETQYF. The DNA of the CDR3 is TGTGCCAGCAGTACGGGGGGACTAGCGGAAGAGACCCAGTACTTC. The rearrangement links TRBV6-6 to TRBJ2-5; 11 bases match TRBD2. CDR1 MNHNY and CDR2 SVGAGI come from the germline V gene (reference sequence). This CDR3 spans 15 amino acids. V was clipped by 5 bases and J by 3 bases; unmatched bases: 5.

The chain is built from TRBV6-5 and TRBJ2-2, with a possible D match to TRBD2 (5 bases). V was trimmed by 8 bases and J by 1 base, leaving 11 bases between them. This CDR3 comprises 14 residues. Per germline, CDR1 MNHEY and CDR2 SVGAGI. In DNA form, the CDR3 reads TGTGCCAGCTGTACGGGGAGGAACACCGGGGAGCTGTTTTTT. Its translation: CASCTGRNTGELFF.

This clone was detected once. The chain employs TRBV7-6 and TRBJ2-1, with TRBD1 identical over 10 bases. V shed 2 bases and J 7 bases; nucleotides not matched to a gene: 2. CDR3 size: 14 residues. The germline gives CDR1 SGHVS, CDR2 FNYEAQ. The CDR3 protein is CASSLRQGANEQFF. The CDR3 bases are TGTGCCAGCAGCTTACGACAGGGGGCTAATGAGCAGTTCTTC.

CDR3 residues: CASSSDVEQFF. CDR3 in DNA: TGTGCCAGCAGCTCTGACGTTGAGCAGTTCTTC. The chain links TRBV28 to TRBJ2-1; no firm D call. This CDR3 is built from 11 residues. V was pared by 6 bases and J by 9 bases, with 9 bases between. Germline assignment: CDR1 MDHEN and CDR2 SYDVKM.

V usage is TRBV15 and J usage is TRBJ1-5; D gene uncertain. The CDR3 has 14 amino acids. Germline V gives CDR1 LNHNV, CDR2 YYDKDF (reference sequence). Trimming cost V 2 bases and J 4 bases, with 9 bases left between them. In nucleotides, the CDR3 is TGTGCCACCAGCAGATCGTTAACAAATCAGCCCCAGCATTTT. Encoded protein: CATSRSLTNQPQHF.

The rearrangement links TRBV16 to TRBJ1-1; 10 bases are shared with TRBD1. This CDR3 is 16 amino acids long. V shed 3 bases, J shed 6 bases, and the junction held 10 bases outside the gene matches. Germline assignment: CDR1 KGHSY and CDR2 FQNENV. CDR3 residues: CASSHSPGQGSPEAFF. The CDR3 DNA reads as TGTGCCAGCAGCCATTCTCCGGGACAGGGGTCCCCTGAAGCTTTCTTT.

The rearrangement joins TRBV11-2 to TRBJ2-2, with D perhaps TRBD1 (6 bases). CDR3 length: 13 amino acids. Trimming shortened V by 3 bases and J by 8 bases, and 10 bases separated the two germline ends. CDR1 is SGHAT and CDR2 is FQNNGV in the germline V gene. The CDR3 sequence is CASSLAGQGELFF. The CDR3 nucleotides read TGTGCCAGCAGCTTGGCAGGACAGGGGGAGCTGTTTTTT.

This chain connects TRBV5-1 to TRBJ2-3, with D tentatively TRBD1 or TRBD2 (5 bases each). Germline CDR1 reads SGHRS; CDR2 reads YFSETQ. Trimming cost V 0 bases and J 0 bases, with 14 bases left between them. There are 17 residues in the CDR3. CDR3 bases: TGCGCCAGCAGCTTGGAACGGGACGCACCGAGCACAGATACGCAGTATTTT. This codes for CASSLERDAPSTDTQYF.

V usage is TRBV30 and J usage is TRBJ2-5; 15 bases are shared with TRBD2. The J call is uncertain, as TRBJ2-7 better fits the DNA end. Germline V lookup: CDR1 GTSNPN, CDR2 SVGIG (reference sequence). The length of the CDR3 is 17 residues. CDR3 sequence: CAWSLYRTSGRAYEQYF. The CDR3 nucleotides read TGTGCCTGGAGTCTATACCGGACTAGCGGGAGGGCCTACGAGCAGTACTTC.

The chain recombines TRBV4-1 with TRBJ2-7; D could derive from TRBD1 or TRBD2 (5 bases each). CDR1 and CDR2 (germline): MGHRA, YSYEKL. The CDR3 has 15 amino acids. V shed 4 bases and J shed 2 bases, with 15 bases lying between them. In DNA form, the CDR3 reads TGCGCCAGCAGCCCCGGTAGAGGGGTGGCCTACGAGCAGTACTTC. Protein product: CASSPGRGVAYEQYF.

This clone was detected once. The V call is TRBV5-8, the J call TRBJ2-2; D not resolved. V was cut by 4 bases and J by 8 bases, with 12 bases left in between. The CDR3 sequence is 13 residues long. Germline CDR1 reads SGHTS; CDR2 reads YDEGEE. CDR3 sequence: CASSQIGLGELFF. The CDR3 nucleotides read TGTGCCAGCAGCCAGATTGGCCTAGGGGAGCTGTTTTTT.

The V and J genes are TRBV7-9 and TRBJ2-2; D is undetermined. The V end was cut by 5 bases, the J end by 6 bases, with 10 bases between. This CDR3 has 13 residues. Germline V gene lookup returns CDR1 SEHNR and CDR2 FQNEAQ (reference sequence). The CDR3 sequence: CASSEGPSGELFF. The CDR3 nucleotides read TGTGCCAGCAGCGAAGGACCATCCGGGGAGCTGTTTTTT.

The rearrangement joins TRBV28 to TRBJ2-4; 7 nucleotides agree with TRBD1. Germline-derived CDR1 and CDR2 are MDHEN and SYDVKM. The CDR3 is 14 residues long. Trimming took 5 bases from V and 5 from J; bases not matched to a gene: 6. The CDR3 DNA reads TGTGCCAGCAGTAGAGACAGGGCTCAAAACATTCAGTACTTC. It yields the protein CASSRDRAQNIQYF.

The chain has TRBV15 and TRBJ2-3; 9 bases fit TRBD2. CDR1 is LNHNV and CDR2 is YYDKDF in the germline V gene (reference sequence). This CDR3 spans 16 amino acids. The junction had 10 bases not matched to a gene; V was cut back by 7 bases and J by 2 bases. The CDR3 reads CATNRRLAGLTDTQYF. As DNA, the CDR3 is TGTGCCACCAACCGCAGGCTAGCGGGACTCACAGATACGCAGTATTTT.

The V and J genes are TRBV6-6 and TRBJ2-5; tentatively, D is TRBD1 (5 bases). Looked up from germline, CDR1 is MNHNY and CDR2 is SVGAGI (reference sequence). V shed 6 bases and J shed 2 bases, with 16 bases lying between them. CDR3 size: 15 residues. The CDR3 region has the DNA TGTGCCAGCAGGGGGCAGGGTCTACGGCAAGAGACCCAGTACTTC. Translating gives CASRGQGLRQETQYF.

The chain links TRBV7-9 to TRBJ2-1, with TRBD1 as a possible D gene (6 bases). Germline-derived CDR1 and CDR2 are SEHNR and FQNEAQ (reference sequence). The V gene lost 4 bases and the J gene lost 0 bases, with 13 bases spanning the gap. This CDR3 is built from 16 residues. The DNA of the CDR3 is TGTGCCAGCAGCTCCAACAGGGCGAGCTCCTACAATGAGCAGTTCTTC. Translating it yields CASSSNRASSYNEQFF.

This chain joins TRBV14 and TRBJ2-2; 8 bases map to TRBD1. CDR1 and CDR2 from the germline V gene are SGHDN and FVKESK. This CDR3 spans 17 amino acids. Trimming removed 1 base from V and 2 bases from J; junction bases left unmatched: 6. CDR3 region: CASSQVRDRLNTGELFF. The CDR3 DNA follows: TGTGCCAGCAGCCAAGTCCGGGACAGGTTAAACACCGGGGAGCTGTTTTTT.

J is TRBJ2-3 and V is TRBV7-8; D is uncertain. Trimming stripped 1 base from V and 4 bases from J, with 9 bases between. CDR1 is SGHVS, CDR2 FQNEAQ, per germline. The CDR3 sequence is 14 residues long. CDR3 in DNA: TGTGCCAGCAGCTTAGTCCCTAGTTCAGATACGCAGTATTTT. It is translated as CASSLVPSSDTQYF.

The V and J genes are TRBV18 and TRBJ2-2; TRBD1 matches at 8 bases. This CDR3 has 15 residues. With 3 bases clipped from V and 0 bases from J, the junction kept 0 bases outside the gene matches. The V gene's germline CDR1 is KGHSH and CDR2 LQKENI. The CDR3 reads CASSPTGANTGELFF. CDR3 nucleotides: TGTGCCAGCTCACCGACAGGGGCGAACACCGGGGAGCTGTTTTTT. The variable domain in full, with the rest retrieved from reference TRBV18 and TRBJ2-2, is NAGVMQNPRHLVRRRGQEARLRCSPMKGHSHVYWYRQLPEEGLKFMVYLQKENIIDESGMPKERFSAEFPKEGPSILRIQQVVRGDSAAYFCASSPTGANTGELFFGEGSRLTVL.

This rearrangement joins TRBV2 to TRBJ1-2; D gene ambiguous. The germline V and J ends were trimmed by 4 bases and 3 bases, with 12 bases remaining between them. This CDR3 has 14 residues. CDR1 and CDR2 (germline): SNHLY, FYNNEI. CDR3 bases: TGTGCCAGCAGTGTTACGGCTTCGGACTATGGCTACACCTTC. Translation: CASSVTASDYGYTF.

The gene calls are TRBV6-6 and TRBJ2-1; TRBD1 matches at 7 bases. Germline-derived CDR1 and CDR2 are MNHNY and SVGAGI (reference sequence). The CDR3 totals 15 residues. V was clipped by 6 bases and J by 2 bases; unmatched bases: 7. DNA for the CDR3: TGTGCCAGCAGATCTCCGGGACAGACCTACAATGAGCAGTTCTTC. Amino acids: CASRSPGQTYNEQFF.

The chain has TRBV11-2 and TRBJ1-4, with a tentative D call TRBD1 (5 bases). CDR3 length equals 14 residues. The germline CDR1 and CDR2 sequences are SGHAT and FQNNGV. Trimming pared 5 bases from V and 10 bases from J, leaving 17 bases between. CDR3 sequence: CASSVHAGVGKLFF. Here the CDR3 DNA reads TGTGCCAGCAGCGTTCATGCGGGGGTGGGAAAACTGTTTTTT.

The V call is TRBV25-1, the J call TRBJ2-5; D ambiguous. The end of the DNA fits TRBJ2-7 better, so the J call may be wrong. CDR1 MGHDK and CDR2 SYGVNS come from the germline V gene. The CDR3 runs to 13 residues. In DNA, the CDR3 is TGTGCCAGCAGTGAAGCCGGCCGGAACGAGCAGTACTTC. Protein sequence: CASSEAGRNEQYF.

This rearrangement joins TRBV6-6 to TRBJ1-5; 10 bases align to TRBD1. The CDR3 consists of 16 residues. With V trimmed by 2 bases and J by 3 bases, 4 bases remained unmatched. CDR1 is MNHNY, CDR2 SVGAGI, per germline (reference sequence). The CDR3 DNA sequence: TGTGCCAGCAGTTACGGGACAGGGGTGGTCAATCAGCCCCAGCATTTT. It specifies CASSYGTGVVNQPQHF.

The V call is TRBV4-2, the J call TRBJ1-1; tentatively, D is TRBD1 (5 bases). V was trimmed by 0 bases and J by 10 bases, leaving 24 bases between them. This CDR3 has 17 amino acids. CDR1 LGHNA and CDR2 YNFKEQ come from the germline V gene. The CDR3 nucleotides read TGTGCCAGCAGCCAAGATTGGCGGGGACGGGCTTGGTTGGGAGCTTTCTTT. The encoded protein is CASSQDWRGRAWLGAFF.

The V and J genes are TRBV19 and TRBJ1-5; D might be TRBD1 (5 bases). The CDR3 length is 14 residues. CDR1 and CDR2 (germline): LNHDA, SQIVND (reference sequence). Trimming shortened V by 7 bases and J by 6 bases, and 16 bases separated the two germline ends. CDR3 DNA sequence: TGTGCCAGTAACCATGGGGGTCTAGGTCAGCCCCAGCATTTT. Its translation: CASNHGGLGQPQHF.

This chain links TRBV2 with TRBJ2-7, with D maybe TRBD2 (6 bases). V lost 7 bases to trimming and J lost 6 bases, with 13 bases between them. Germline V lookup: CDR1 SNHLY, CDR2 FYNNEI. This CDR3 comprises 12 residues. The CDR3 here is CASTGWGGEQYF. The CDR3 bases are TGTGCCAGCACAGGGTGGGGAGGCGAGCAGTACTTC. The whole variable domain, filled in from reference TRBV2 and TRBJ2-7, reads EPEVTQTPSHQVTQMGQEVILRCVPISNHLYFYWYRQILGQKVEFLVSFYNNEISEKSEIFDDQFSVERPDGSNFTLKIRSTKLEDSAMYFCASTGWGGEQYFGPGTRLTVT.

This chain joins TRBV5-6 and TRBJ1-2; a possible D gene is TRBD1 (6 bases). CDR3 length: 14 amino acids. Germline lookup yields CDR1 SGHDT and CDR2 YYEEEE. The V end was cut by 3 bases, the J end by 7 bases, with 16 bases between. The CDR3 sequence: CASSSWTVRGGYTF. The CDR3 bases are TGTGCCAGCAGCTCTTGGACGGTCAGGGGTGGCTACACCTTC.

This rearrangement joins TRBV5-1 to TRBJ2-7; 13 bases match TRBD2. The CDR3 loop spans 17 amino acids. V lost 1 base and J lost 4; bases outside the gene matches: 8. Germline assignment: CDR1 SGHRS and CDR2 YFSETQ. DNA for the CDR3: TGCGCCAGCAGCTTGCCGGGACTAGCGGGATGGTTTTACGAGCAGTACTTC. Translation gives CASSLPGLAGWFYEQYF.

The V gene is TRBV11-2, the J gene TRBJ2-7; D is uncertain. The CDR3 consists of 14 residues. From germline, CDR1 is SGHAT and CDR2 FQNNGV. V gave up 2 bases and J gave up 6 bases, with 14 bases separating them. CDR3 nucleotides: TGTGCCAGCAGCTTATCACCCTGGTCCGTCGAGCAGTACTTC. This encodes CASSLSPWSVEQYF.

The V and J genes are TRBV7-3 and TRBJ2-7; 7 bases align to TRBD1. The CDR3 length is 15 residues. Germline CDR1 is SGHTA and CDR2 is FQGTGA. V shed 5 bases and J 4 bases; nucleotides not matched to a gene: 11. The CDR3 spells CASSPNPGGIYEQYF. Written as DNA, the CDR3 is TGTGCCAGCAGCCCGAATCCAGGGGGTATTTACGAGCAGTACTTC.

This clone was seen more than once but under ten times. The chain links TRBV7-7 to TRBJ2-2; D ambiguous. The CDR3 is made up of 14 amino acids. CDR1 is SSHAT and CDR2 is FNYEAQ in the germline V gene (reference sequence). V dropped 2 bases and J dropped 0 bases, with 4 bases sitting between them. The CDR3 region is CASSLHPNTGELFF. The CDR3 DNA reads TGTGCCAGCAGCTTACACCCGAACACCGGGGAGCTGTTTTTT.